Described below is a single TCR beta chain sequence and its context. Its antigen is currently unknown. Trimming removed 6 bases from V and 0 bases from J; junction bases left unmatched: 5. Germline V lookup: CDR1 MNHNY, CDR2 SVGAGI (reference sequence). The CDR3 sequence is 15 residues long. The TCR beta cDNA libraries contained unique molecular identifiers. From the PCR reads, TCRdb called clonotypes with MiXCR, one entry per CDR3 protein. The data show hundreds of thousands of distinct CDR3 sequences, with approximately 50% seen just once and around 4.5% held by the top ten. The sample originates from a study of post-analysis software for immune sequencing data. Whole-study results and caveats: With TRBV5-6, TRBV5-1 and TRBV20-1 included, 5 or 6 TRBV segments were more frequent in patients than in controls. Samples made in the same batch grouped tightly together by F measure.

The receptor was derived from a girl aged 5 to 17 with multiple sclerosis. Sequenced input: blood. The genes are TRBV6-6 and TRBJ2-3; TRBD1 agrees at 8 bases. CDR3 loop: CASSTGQASTDTQYF. DNA of the CDR3: TGTGCCAGCAGCACGGGACAGGCGAGCACAGATACGCAGTATTTT.